This TCR beta chain was profiled in a study of T-cell memory formation after mild COVID-19 (dated by TCRdb to the early 2020s). Regarding the research as a whole: Most TCR sequence clusters were specific to one of the two donors. Two young, previously healthy adult volunteers made up the cohort, one male and one female. Longitudinal TCRalpha and TCRbeta repertoire sequencing tracked T-cell clones expanding and contracting after mild COVID-19 in two donors.

As concerns this clonotype: This receptor's antigen is unknown. Qualities for individual bases were not recorded, and no much larger clone is one base off.

Ficoll-Paque density gradient centrifugation was used to isolate PBMCs. Sequencing was performed on an Illumina NovaSeq 6000. TCRalpha and TCRbeta cDNA libraries were built by 5'RACE with constant-segment primers, adding sample barcodes and unique molecular identifiers. RNA was extracted from every sample with Trizol reagent. Libraries were amplified in two PCR steps, with a second sample barcode and Illumina TruSeq adapters added in the second step. Libraries were sequenced on an Illumina NovaSeq with 2 x 150 bp paired-end reads. In the paper's pipeline: The reads were demultiplexed and collapsed into UMI-guided consensus sequences using migec v1.2.7. Using mixcr v2.1.11, UMI consensuses were aligned to TRA and TRB V and J templates and then assembled into clonotypes. A clonotype was counted as expanded or contracted only if both edgeR and NoisET called the change significant, with noise models trained on biological replicates. For edgeR calls, a false discovery rate-adjusted p below 0.01 and a log2 fold-change threshold of 1 were applied. As an exploratory analysis of dynamics, max-normalized trajectories of the 1000 most abundant clonotypes were examined by PCA with hierarchical clustering. Each responding clone was given a CD4 or CD8 phenotype based on the CD4+ and CD8+ repertoires, which had been sequenced separately. TCRdb reprocessed the public reads (quality trimming at Q25 with fastp, clone calling with MiXCR) and kept in-frame beta chains. Entries that share a CDR3 protein sequence are merged under the most common genes and DNA. The V and J calls were not made by the authors but by TCRdb's processing. The table for this sample lists around 370,000 distinct CDR3 sequences; under 25% of them were counted only once. The ten top clones hold around an eighth of the sample.

On the study overall, not on this receptor specifically: Clones that contracted from day 15 to 85 showed balanced CD4/CD8 phenotypes, whereas a second wave of clones that expanded from day 15 to 37 leaned towards CD4+. Some responding clones were found in pre-infection memory, which suggests that pre-existing cross-reactive memory T cells took part in the SARS-CoV-2 response. SARS-CoV-2 specificity of the second-wave clones peaking on day 37 was not confirmed. The study included only two mild cases, and larger cohorts that include severe cases with pre-infection samples were judged to be necessary. Contracting CD4+ clones turned up mainly in the CM and EM memory subsets, whereas EMRA was where CD8+ clones were enriched.

Material for sequencing was PBMCs or a T cell subset sorted from them (not recorded which). This TCR was sampled from an adult woman who had mild COVID-19 (a few samples of this study predate the infection). The sample titles of this study are shuffled in the database, so cell type and time point are left out; the donor was told from shared clones.

Here is the DNA: TGTGCCAGCAGCTTAGGACAGCCTAAGAACACCGGGGAGCTGTTTTTT. It specifies CASSLGQPKNTGELFF. The chain couples TRBV7-2 to TRBJ2-2; the D region possibly corresponds to TRBD1 (5 bases align). At the junction V is shortened by 1 base and J by 1 base, with 10 bases in between. The CDR3 runs 16 residues from the cysteine to the phenylalanine. The sequence is cut down to CDR3 DNA, 48 bases in frame from base 1. CDR1 SGHTA and CDR2 FQGNSA are derived from the germline V gene.